Here is one T cell receptor (beta chain) with its context. This clone's antigen is unknown. Nothing much larger sits one base from this clone, and base qualities are not available. This sample was taken from a study of CD8+CD57+ T cells in acquired aplastic anemia listed by TCRdb under 2018. In the study overall: A mean of approximately 3 ug of DNA, ranging from roughly 0.18 to 30 ug, was extracted from sorted CD4+ and CD8+ cells. CD8+CD57+ expansion was defined as frequency above the mean frequency observed in healthy subjects. Results and caveats for the whole study, not just this receptor: Although 25 to 30 CD8+ CDR3 sequences were shared by patients and controls, these sequences appeared highly expressed in patients and within the immunodominant clones of patients. Between patients and healthy controls, no significant difference in CD8+ Simpson's diversity was found (P=0.060).

Genomic DNA served as template for TCR beta VDJ combination and CDR3 sequence profiling. An Illumina HiSeq 2000 was the platform used for TCR repertoire sequencing. Per the source publication's procedure: Repertoire assessment relied on Simpson's diversity index, CDR3 size and DJ length profiles, and TRBV/TRBJ rearrangement plots. The most abundant DNA sequence in the deep sequencing data was taken as the immunodominant clone. CDR3 amino acid sequences were checked for sharing across subjects and were also compared against the VDJdb database and published repertoires. In TCRdb, the public reads were trimmed at Q25 with fastp and aligned with MiXCR, with productive beta chains retained. Every distinct CDR3 protein forms one entry, paired with its most common genes and DNA. Clone size and V and J calls follow TCRdb, not the original study. Here the sample has about 98,000 distinct CDR3 sequences; 65% to 70% occur a single time. The biggest ten clones account for 60% to 80% of the sample.

Expansion of CD8+CD57+ cells had been shown by flow cytometry in the patients chosen for sequencing. Every patient had severe acquired aplastic anemia, diagnosed using the International Study of Aplastic Anemia and Agranulocytosis and Camitta criteria. No patient had received any therapy when blood was sampled. In the study, sorted CD4+ and CD8+ blood T cells from patients with severe aplastic anemia and from healthy subjects underwent deep sequencing of TCR repertoires. Patients were enrolled in the USA under clinicaltrials.gov protocols 00001620, 01623167, 00001397, 00071045, 00081523 and 00961064. Ficoll-Paque density gradient centrifugation was used to isolate peripheral blood mononuclear cells. Before DNA was extracted, CD4+ and CD8+ T cells were sorted using either FACS or magnetic beads. CDR1 WSHSY and CDR2 SAAADI were looked up in the germline V gene. Taken from cysteine to phenylalanine, the CDR3 has 15 residues. The CDR3 DNA has 45 bases and is translated from base 1. Here V drops 1 base and J drops 2 bases, and the junction holds 4 bases not matched to any gene.

This TCR came from a human donor with aplastic anemia. The chain is encoded by TRBV10-2 joined to TRBJ2-7; 8 central bases correspond to TRBD1. Sequencing was done on a sample of sorted CD4+, CD8+, or CD8+CD57+ T cells (not recorded which) from PBMCs. The nucleotide sequence reads as follows: TGCGCCAGCAGTGAGTACCGGACAGGGACCTACGAGCAGTACTTC. It encodes CASSEYRTGTYEQYF.